Given below is one T cell receptor beta chain in context. The time point is: blood 4 weeks post-SBRT, at nephrectomy. Noted treatment: 15 Gy SBRT to primary tumor, nephrectomy 4 weeks later. The data stem from a study of radiation and T cells in renal cell carcinoma. J was trimmed by 6 bases and V by 0 bases; bases with no gene match: 3. This CDR3 comprises 14 residues. CDR1 and CDR2 (germline): SGDLS, YYNGEE. Assay: immunoSEQ multiplex PCR; the TCRdb copy retains only in-frame clones and omits some. The data show tens of thousands of clones, approximately 80% seen once. The chain joins TRBV9 to TRBJ2-1, with 7 positions matching TRBD1. This sample comprised blood, obtained from a patient whose treatment included radiotherapy and nephrectomy. This TCR was recovered from a man aged 50 to 60 with renal cell carcinoma. Written as DNA, the CDR3 is TGTGCCAGCAGCGTAGGGGACAGCGGCAATGAGCAGTTCTTC. Translating it yields CASSVGDSGNEQFF.